This TCR beta chain was retrieved from a study of post-analysis software for immune sequencing data. Overall study findings and caveats: Samples from one preparation batch, clustered by F measure, grouped strongly together. Patients carried several TRBV segments more frequently than controls did, and TRBV5-6, TRBV5-1 and TRBV20-1 were among them.

Prepared TCR beta cDNA libraries contained unique molecular identifiers. TCRdb recomputed calls from the PCR reads with MiXCR, one row per CDR3 protein. The profile shows roughly 620,000 distinct CDR3 sequences, around 44% of them singletons. Note on this clonotype: What it binds is unknown. One end of the junction fails to match germline, which may point to a read error.

The CDR3 extends over 12 amino acids. The sequenced sample consisted of blood. V usage is TRBV12-3 or TRBV12-4 and J usage is TRBJ2-3; tentative D call: TRBD1 (5 bases). The sequence was collected from a girl aged 10 to 17 with multiple sclerosis. The CDR3 DNA is TGTGCCAGCAGCTCTGGGGCAGATGCGCAGTATTTT. Residues: CASSSGADAQYF.